This T cell receptor beta chain was retrieved from a study of T cell changes during pregnancy in multiple sclerosis. Germline V gives CDR1 SNHLY, CDR2 FYNNEI. The CDR3 is made up of 15 amino acids. V shed 6 bases, J shed 3 bases, and the junction held 8 bases outside the gene matches. Data came from immunoSEQ multiplex PCR; TCRdb stores just in-frame clones and leaves some out. The sample yields about 69,000 clones, 90% to 95% seen once. This clone was observed a few times. The origin of this receptor is a female donor in good health, enrolled as a control in a pregnancy study. The specimen comprised CD4+ T cells from peripheral blood mononuclear cells, sampled in the third trimester of pregnancy. V usage is TRBV2 and J usage is TRBJ1-1, with 9 bases aligning to TRBD1. DNA for the CDR3: TGTGCCAGCAGGGTAGGACAGGGGTTGTACACTGAAGCTTTCTTT. It is translated as CASRVGQGLYTEAFF.